What follows are 31 T cell receptor beta chains derived from one specimen sequenced in a study of response to subunit inactivated influenza vaccine (dated by TCRdb to the late 2010s). The library was produced with RT-PCR. TCRdb lists the instrument as Illumina HiSeq 2500. In-frame beta chains were kept once TCRdb had trimmed the public reads at Q25 with fastp and called clones with MiXCR. Rows with one shared CDR3 protein collapse into an entry with the most common genes and DNA. Present in this sample are over 450,000 distinct CDR3 sequences, 10% to 15% of which were seen just once. The top ten clones comprise approximately 14% of the sample. The time point label for this specimen denotes: 45 days after influenza vaccine administration. Source: PBMCs from blood, taken roughly 46 days after vaccination. Receptors were obtained from a man between 45 and 60 years old who received an inactivated influenza vaccine. Donor details come from another sample of the same person, matched by shared clones.

Only a few counts were recorded for this clonotype. The rearrangement uses TRBV20-1 and TRBJ2-2, with 8 bases that match TRBD2. This CDR3 contains 19 residues. The germline V gene encodes CDR1 DFQATT and CDR2 SNEGSKA (reference sequence). Trimming at V came to 5 bases and at J to 4 bases, leaving 21 bases not matched to a gene. CDR3 loop: CSARKRSKLAERTTGELFF. CDR3 bases: TGCAGTGCTCGTAAGAGGAGTAAACTAGCGGAGCGAACCACCGGGGAGCTGTTTTTT.

V and J are TRBV2 and TRBJ2-7; no reliable D call. Between the trimmed V and J ends, which lost 4 bases and 2 bases, there was a span of 12 bases. CDR3 length equals 14 residues. CDR1 and CDR2 from the germline V gene are SNHLY and FYNNEI. For the CDR3, the DNA is TGTGCCAGCAGTGCGGACGGACCTCCCTACGAGCAGTACTTC. Residues: CASSADGPPYEQYF.

This clonotype was recorded a few times. This chain connects TRBV12-3 or TRBV12-4 to TRBJ2-2; unclear D gene. V was clipped by 1 base and J by 6 bases, with 9 bases between them. The CDR3 runs to 14 residues. The CDR3 nucleotides are TGTGCCAGCAGTTTAGAAGGGCTTTCCGGGGAGCTGTTTTTT. Protein product: CASSLEGLSGELFF.

This clonotype showed up just a few times. The V and J genes are TRBV4-2 and TRBJ2-1, with D perhaps matching TRBD1 (5 bases). Germline-derived CDR1 and CDR2 are LGHNA and YNFKEQ. V dropped 0 bases and J dropped 0 bases, with 9 bases sitting between them. CDR3 length: 16 residues. CDR3 in DNA: TGTGCCAGCAGCCAAGATAGCCAGGGCTCCTACAATGAGCAGTTCTTC. Translation: CASSQDSQGSYNEQFF.

This clonotype was seen only a few times. V and J are TRBV9 and TRBJ2-3; 8 bases line up with TRBD2. This CDR3 contains 16 residues. With 3 bases clipped from V and 5 bases from J, the junction kept 11 bases outside the gene matches. Germline CDR1 reads SGDLS; CDR2 reads YYNGEE. In DNA form, the CDR3 reads TGTGCCAGCAGCGCGACGCATAGCGGGGACATAGATACGCAGTATTTT. Translation: CASSATHSGDIDTQYF.

This clonotype was recorded a few times. Here the CDR3 reads CASSRTGTRVGDTQYF. CDR3 coding DNA: TGTGCCAGCAGCCGAACCGGGACTAGAGTGGGAGATACGCAGTATTTT. The chain recombines TRBV27 with TRBJ2-3, with 8 bases matching TRBD2. Germline V gives CDR1 MNHEY, CDR2 SMNVEV (reference sequence). J was trimmed by 5 bases and V by 6 bases; bases with no gene match: 13. This CDR3 has 16 residues.

This clonotype was detected only a few times. This chain links TRBV6-5 with TRBJ1-2, with TRBD1 matching 8 bases. The CDR3 extends over 15 amino acids. The trim removed 3 bases at V and 0 bases at J, leaving 3 bases unmatched. Germline CDR1 reads MNHEY; CDR2 reads SVGAGI. In nucleotides, the CDR3 is TGTGCCAGCAGTTATGTACAGGGGGCTAACTATGGCTACACCTTC. It yields the protein CASSYVQGANYGYTF.

Ten or more counts support this clonotype. At one end the junction does not follow the germline gene, possibly because of a read error. V is TRBV28 and J is TRBJ2-7; D is unclear. The CDR3 extends over 11 amino acids. CDR1 and CDR2 (germline): MDHEN, SYDVKM. The chain's CDR3 is CASSLSGEQYF. The DNA of the CDR3 is TGTGCCAGCAGCTTATCGGGCGAGCAGTACTTC.

This clonotype was detected a few times. The V and J genes are TRBV10-3 and TRBJ1-5, with 9 positions matching TRBD1. V gave up 3 bases and J gave up 6 bases; unmatched junction bases: 3. CDR1 and CDR2 from the germline V gene are ENHRY and SYGVKD. CDR3 length equals 14 residues. The CDR3 spells CAISEGTGLQPQHF. The CDR3 DNA reads TGTGCCATCAGTGAAGGGACAGGGCTTCAGCCCCAGCATTTT.

This clonotype showed up just a few times. The chain links TRBV6-2 or TRBV6-3 to TRBJ2-7; a possible D gene is TRBD2 (6 bases). There are 14 residues in the CDR3. Germline V gene data show CDR1 as MNHEY and CDR2 as SVGEGT. V lost 6 bases and J lost 4, with 16 bases in between. The DNA of the CDR3 is TGTGCCAGCAGCCTCGGAGGGTTACGGTACGAGCAGTACTTC. Translated: CASSLGGLRYEQYF.

This clonotype was detected only a few times. The V and J genes are TRBV9 and TRBJ2-3, with D perhaps TRBD1 (6 bases). This CDR3 is built from 15 residues. V was clipped by 6 bases and J by 6 bases, with 20 bases between them. Germline lookup yields CDR1 SGDLS and CDR2 YYNGEE. The CDR3 DNA reads TGTGCCAGCACCCCGAGGGGGACGCAGTCCGATACGCAGTATTTT. Its protein is CASTPRGTQSDTQYF. Using reference TRBV9 and TRBJ2-3 for the parts outside the CDR3, the full variable domain is DSGVTQTPKHLITATGQRVTLRCSPRSGDLSVYWYQQSLDQGLQFLIQYYNGEERAKGNILERFSAQQFPDLHSELNLSSLELGDSALYFCASTPRGTQSDTQYFGPGTRLTVL.

This clonotype was detected a few times. The chain recombines TRBV6-1 with TRBJ2-2, with D tentatively TRBD2 (5 bases). The V end lost 7 bases, the J end lost 1 base, and 10 bases lay between the germline ends. CDR1 MNHNS and CDR2 SASEGT come from the germline V gene. This CDR3 contains 14 residues. CDR3 region: CASKSGQNTGELFF. For the CDR3, the DNA is TGTGCCAGCAAAAGCGGCCAGAACACCGGGGAGCTGTTTTTT.

The table lists this clonotype with a few counts. This chain connects TRBV4-2 to TRBJ1-5, with D unresolved. Germline V gives CDR1 LGHNA, CDR2 YNFKEQ. V was shortened by 3 bases and J by 2 bases, with 14 bases between the two germline ends. The CDR3 has 16 residues. The CDR3 sequence: CASSQARWERNQPQHF. The CDR3 DNA is TGTGCCAGCAGCCAGGCGAGGTGGGAGCGCAATCAGCCCCAGCATTTT.

This clonotype was detected a few times. The chain combines TRBV6-5 with TRBJ2-2; D call uncertain. CDR1 and CDR2 from the germline V gene are MNHEY and SVGAGI. Trimming took 0 bases from V and 5 from J, leaving 7 bases between them. The CDR3 has 14 residues. CDR3: CASSYSRATGELFF. The CDR3 coding sequence is TGTGCCAGCAGTTACTCTAGGGCGACCGGGGAGCTGTTTTTT.

The chain uses TRBV7-2 and TRBJ2-1, with 7 bases lining up with TRBD2. The CDR3 has 15 residues. The germline CDR1 and CDR2 sequences are SGHTA and FQGNSA. The trim removed 5 bases at V and 6 bases at J, leaving 10 bases unmatched. The CDR3 coding sequence is TGTGCCAGCAGCCCTATGGGCGGGAGAACCAATGAGCAGTTCTTC. Protein sequence: CASSPMGGRTNEQFF.

The chain has TRBV9 and TRBJ2-7, with 7 positions matching TRBD2. Germline loops: CDR1 SGDLS, CDR2 YYNGEE. The V segment lost 0 bases and the J segment 2 bases; nucleotides outside the gene matches: 5. The CDR3 has 15 amino acids. The CDR3: CASSVGDYLTYEQYF. The CDR3 coding sequence is TGTGCCAGCAGCGTAGGGGACTACCTCACCTACGAGCAGTACTTC.

This clonotype was seen more than once but under ten times. J is TRBJ2-1 and V is TRBV29-1; D ambiguous. CDR3 length equals 13 residues. Germline CDR1 and CDR2: SQVTM and ANQGSEA. The V and J ends lost 7 bases and 3 bases respectively, with 13 bases between them. This CDR3 is CSGAGHDYNEQFF. The CDR3 DNA reads TGCAGCGGGGCTGGGCACGACTACAATGAGCAGTTCTTC.

DNA of the CDR3: TGTGCCAGCGGATTGGGCGGCGGGGAGCTGTTTTTT. Its translation: CASGLGGGELFF. The chain employs TRBV6-6 and TRBJ2-2; D remains ambiguous. The length of the CDR3 is 12 residues. The V gene lost 8 bases and the J gene lost 7 bases, with 11 bases spanning the gap. CDR1 is MNHNY, CDR2 SVGAGI, per germline (reference sequence).

This clonotype was seen a handful of times. V gene TRBV7-2 combines with J gene TRBJ1-5, with D possibly matching TRBD1 (6 bases). Germline CDR1 is SGHTA and CDR2 is FQGNSA. Deletions cut 2 bases from V and 2 bases from J, with 13 bases between. The length of the CDR3 is 16 residues. CDR3 nucleotide sequence: TGTGCCAGCAGCTTATCTGGGGGCTCGGGCAATCAGCCCCAGCATTTT. Amino acid sequence: CASSLSGGSGNQPQHF. Full variable domain (remainder filled in from reference TRBV7-2 and TRBJ1-5): GAGVSQSPSNKVTEKGKDVELRCDPISGHTALYWYRQSLGQGLEFLIYFQGNSAPDKSGLPSDRFSAERTGGSVSTLTIQRTQQEDSAVYLCASSLSGGSGNQPQHFGDGTRLSIL.

The table lists this clonotype with many counts. The rearrangement uses TRBV12-3 or TRBV12-4 and TRBJ2-5, with a tentative D call TRBD1 (6 bases). The CDR3 loop spans 13 amino acids. V gave up 6 bases and J gave up 1 base, with 9 bases separating them. CDR3 DNA sequence: TGTGCCAGCAGACGGGACATCCAAGAGACCCAGTACTTC. Amino acid sequence: CASRRDIQETQYF.

The V gene is TRBV7-2, the J gene TRBJ2-1, with a weak D call TRBD2 (6 bases). This CDR3 is built from 15 residues. Trimming removed 5 bases at V and 2 bases at J, with 13 bases between. CDR1 is SGHTA, CDR2 FQGNSA, per germline. CDR3 bases: TGTGCCAGCAGCCCTCGGGAGACTCCCTACAATGAGCAGTTCTTC. Translated: CASSPRETPYNEQFF.

This clonotype was counted only a few times. V gene TRBV12-3 or TRBV12-4 combines with J gene TRBJ1-5; no clear D gene. CDR3 length equals 17 residues. Trimming took 6 bases from V and 0 from J, leaving 18 bases between them. The CDR3 nucleotides are TGTGCCAGCAGACTCCGGGCCCCCAGGAATAGCAATCAGCCCCAGCATTTT. Protein product: CASRLRAPRNSNQPQHF.

In its sample, this clonotype was seen many times. This rearrangement joins TRBV20-1 to TRBJ2-5; 10 bases fit TRBD2. CDR1 and CDR2 (germline): DFQATT, SNEGSKA (reference sequence). CDR3 length: 15 amino acids. V shed 3 bases, J shed 7 bases, and the junction held 11 bases outside the gene matches. The CDR3 DNA sequence: TGCAGTGCTAGTTTTCAGCGGGGGGGCCGAGGGACCCAGTACTTC. The encoded protein is CSASFQRGGRGTQYF.

This clonotype was seen a handful of times. This chain links TRBV12-3 or TRBV12-4 with TRBJ2-5; D assignment may be TRBD1 or TRBD2 (6 bases each). The V gene lost 8 bases and the J gene lost 9 bases, with 22 bases spanning the gap. The CDR3 runs 14 residues. The CDR3 DNA reads TGTGCCAGCCAAGGGGGAGCGGGCCTAGGGGCCCAGTACTTC. It is translated as CASQGGAGLGAQYF.

In this sample, this clonotype turned up a few times. The chain employs TRBV3-1 and TRBJ1-2; TRBD1 aligns across 7 bases. The CDR3 loop spans 13 amino acids. The trim removed 1 base at V and 8 bases at J, leaving 4 bases unmatched. Germline CDR1 reads LGHDT; CDR2 reads YNNKEL (reference sequence). The CDR3 reads CASSQGRGRGYTF. CDR3 bases: TGTGCCAGCAGCCAAGGGAGGGGGCGAGGCTACACCTTC.

The chain combines TRBV11-2 with TRBJ2-5; 7 positions match TRBD2. Losses at the gene ends were 5 bases for V and 5 bases for J; bases not matched to a gene: 11. The germline CDR1 and CDR2 sequences are SGHAT and FQNNGV. The CDR3 totals 15 residues. CDR3 coding DNA: TGTGCCAGCAGCCCGGGGACTACCCTCAGGGAGACCCAGTACTTC. Amino acid sequence: CASSPGTTLRETQYF.

This clonotype has a count of ten or more. The chain carries TRBV12-3 or TRBV12-4 and TRBJ2-5, with D perhaps matching TRBD1 or TRBD2 (5 bases each). The CDR3 consists of 14 residues. Trimming cost V 5 bases and J 5 bases, with 15 bases left between them. The CDR3 here is CASSGFGARETQYF. CDR3 DNA sequence: TGTGCCAGCAGTGGGTTCGGGGCGCGGGAGACCCAGTACTTC.

The chain carries TRBV5-1 and TRBJ2-7; TRBD1 aligns across 10 bases. Looked up from germline, CDR1 is SGHRS and CDR2 is YFSETQ. V dropped 5 bases and J dropped 7; count of bases not matched to a gene: 12. CDR3 length equals 15 residues. CDR3 in amino acids: CASSFGKTGGKEQYF. The CDR3 nucleotides are TGCGCCAGCAGTTTTGGGAAGACAGGGGGCAAGGAGCAGTACTTC.

Written as DNA, the CDR3 is TGTGCCAGCAGCAGCCCTGGGGCAGATACGCAGTATTTT. Protein product: CASSSPGADTQYF. The chain combines TRBV7-2 with TRBJ2-3; D remains ambiguous. CDR3 length equals 13 residues. Deletions cut 5 bases from V and 4 bases from J, with 10 bases between. CDR1 and CDR2 (germline): SGHTA, FQGNSA.

This clonotype was detected ten times or more. The CDR3 here is CSAHVRGYEQFF. In nucleotides, the CDR3 is TGCAGTGCCCACGTTCGGGGCTATGAGCAGTTCTTC. The V and J genes are TRBV20-1 and TRBJ2-1; D may be TRBD1 or TRBD2 (5 bases each). The CDR3 spans 12 residues. Per the germline V gene, CDR1 is DFQATT and CDR2 is SNEGSKA (reference sequence). Trimming took 6 bases from V and 8 from J, leaving 14 bases between them.

This clonotype was counted only a few times. J is TRBJ1-2 and V is TRBV5-1; 8 positions match TRBD1. The CDR3 has 12 residues. Germline assignment: CDR1 SGHRS and CDR2 YFSETQ. With V trimmed by 5 bases and J by 3 bases, 0 bases remained unmatched. The CDR3 here is CASRGQDYGYTF. In DNA, the CDR3 is TGCGCCAGCAGGGGACAGGACTATGGCTACACCTTC.